These T cell receptor beta chains were read from a single sample in a study of blood T cell repertoires in COVID-19. Clones were sequenced by immunoSEQ multiplex PCR, and TCRdb holds only the in-frame ones, with some missing. Of some 170,000 clones listed, 70% to 85% are singletons. Sequencing was done on a sample of PBMCs or T cells enriched from blood (not recorded which). Receptors were obtained from a man aged 45-60 years who had recovered from COVID-19. The CDR3 runs from the conserved cysteine through the conserved F or W. The order of the fields is D gene, V gene, CDR3 protein. D genes are given only for firm matches.

D gene: .
V gene: TRBV6-5
CDR3 protein: CASSYSTGSNEKLFF

D gene: .
V gene: TRBV3-1/TRBV3-2
CDR3 protein: CASSQGTDSNQPQHF

D gene: .
V gene: TRBV6-5
CDR3 protein: CASSMTATNEKLFF

D gene: .
V gene: TRBV7-8
CDR3 protein: CASSLVGGQPQHF

D gene: TRBD1
V gene: TRBV9
CDR3 protein: CASSAFDRASSGANVLTF

D gene: TRBD2
V gene: TRBV7-9
CDR3 protein: CASSPRPPGTSGVHTQYF

D gene: .
V gene: TRBV28
CDR3 protein: CASKYFPGQGGRYEQFF

D gene: .
V gene: TRBV19
CDR3 protein: CASSGTPLYQEKLFF

D gene: TRBD1
V gene: TRBV19
CDR3 protein: CASSYRGPNEQFF

D gene: .
V gene: TRBV6-5
CDR3 protein: CASSYLDRNRYGYTF

D gene: .
V gene: TRBV7-9
CDR3 protein: CASSLDRGGSTDTQYF

D gene: .
V gene: TRBV3-1/TRBV3-2
CDR3 protein: CATGGLRGYTF

D gene: .
V gene: TRBV7-8
CDR3 protein: CASSMTVNYGYTF

D gene: .
V gene: TRBV19
CDR3 protein: CASTPSGYGYTF

D gene: .
V gene: TRBV2
CDR3 protein: CASSARGYGYTF

D gene: .
V gene: TRBV9
CDR3 protein: CASSSRQVPEKLFF

D gene: .
V gene: TRBV5-4
CDR3 protein: CASSNRDQFYGYTF

D gene: TRBD1
V gene: TRBV2
CDR3 protein: CASSGTGGTDTQYF

D gene: TRBD1
V gene: TRBV5-1
CDR3 protein: CASSWVTGTDYGYTF

D gene: .
V gene: TRBV5-4
CDR3 protein: CASSLEAGSTEAFF

D gene: TRBD1
V gene: TRBV19
CDR3 protein: CASSPWDRGQNTEAFF

D gene: TRBD2
V gene: TRBV9
CDR3 protein: CASSSGRGELFF

D gene: TRBD1
V gene: TRBV6-1
CDR3 protein: CASSEGDRSTDTQYF

D gene: .
V gene: TRBV18
CDR3 protein: CASSPYHSETEAFF

D gene: .
V gene: TRBV3-1/TRBV3-2
CDR3 protein: CASSQARRRSTDTQYF

D gene: .
V gene: TRBV14
CDR3 protein: CASSQVGRGHYGYTF

D gene: TRBD1
V gene: TRBV2
CDR3 protein: CASSEQGNYGYTF